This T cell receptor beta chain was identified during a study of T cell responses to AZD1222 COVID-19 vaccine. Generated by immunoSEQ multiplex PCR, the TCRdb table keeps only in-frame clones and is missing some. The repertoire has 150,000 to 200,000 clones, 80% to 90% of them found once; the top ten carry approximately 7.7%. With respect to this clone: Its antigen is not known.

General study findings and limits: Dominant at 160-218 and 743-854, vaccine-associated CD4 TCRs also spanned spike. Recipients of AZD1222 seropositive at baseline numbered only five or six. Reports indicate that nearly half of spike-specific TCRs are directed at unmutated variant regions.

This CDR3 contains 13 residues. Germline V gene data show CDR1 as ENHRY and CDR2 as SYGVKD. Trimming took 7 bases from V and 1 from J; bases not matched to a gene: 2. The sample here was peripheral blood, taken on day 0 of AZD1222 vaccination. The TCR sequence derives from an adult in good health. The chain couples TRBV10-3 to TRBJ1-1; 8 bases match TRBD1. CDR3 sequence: CAIMGQANTEAFF. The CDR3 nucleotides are TGTGCCATCATGGGACAGGCGAACACTGAAGCTTTCTTT.